This paragraph covers one T cell receptor (beta chain) sequence. Antigen: not known. CDR1 LNHDA and CDR2 SQIVND come from the germline V gene (reference sequence). CDR3 length: 17 amino acids. The V segment lost 2 bases and the J segment 5 bases; nucleotides outside the gene matches: 14. This entry belongs to a study of shared clonotypes between healthy human individuals. The data were produced by immunoSEQ multiplex PCR, yet TCRdb's version contains in-frame clones alone and is incomplete. The table includes about 2.4 million clones, roughly 93% detected once. Adult donors, all healthy and HIV-negative, had no recent acute infections or vaccinations. CD45RA+ naive and CD45RA-negative memory subsets were separated from CD4+ cells. Study-level findings and limits: Blood was the only sampled material, and tissue repertoires likely differ.

This sequence joins TRBV19 and TRBJ2-5; 7 bases are a match to TRBD2. This sequence originates from a man aged 18 to 35 in good health. Some clones in this sample may be carry-over from other donors' samples. Source material: naive CD4+ T cells from PBMCs. Subset in this sample: CD45RA+ positively selected. The CDR3 spells CASSIRGGWERAETQYF. CDR3 DNA: TGTGCCAGTAGTATAAGGGGAGGGTGGGAGCGAGCTGAGACCCAGTACTTC.